Below, 16 T cell receptor beta chains from the same sample are listed, as sequenced in a study of breast tumors, draining lymph nodes, adjacent tissues. The lymph nodes were axillary draining lymph nodes from breast cancer patients. TCRdb called the multiplex PCR reads again in MiXCR, with one record for every CDR3 protein. The data contain about 120,000 distinct CDR3 sequences, approximately 20% of them seen just once; the ten biggest clones take up around 3.5%. The sequenced sample was axillary lymph node tissue. The receptors stem from a female donor with breast cancer. Some clones in this sample may be carry-over from other donors' samples.

This clonotype was seen once. This may be a read error, as it is one base from a much larger clone. The chain's CDR3 is CASRLTGQETQYF. The DNA of the CDR3 is TGTGCCAGCAGATTGACAGGGCAAGAGACCCAGTACTTC. The chain uses TRBV12-3 or TRBV12-4 and TRBJ2-5; 7 nucleotides match TRBD1. The CDR3 covers 13 residues. V shed 6 bases and J 2 bases; nucleotides not matched to a gene: 3.

The J gene is TRBJ2-5, the V gene TRBV10-3, with D tentatively TRBD1 or TRBD2 (5 bases each). The V gene lost 3 bases and the J gene lost 2 bases, with 7 bases spanning the gap. CDR1 ENHRY and CDR2 SYGVKD come from the germline V gene. The CDR3 runs to 13 residues. The CDR3 protein is CAISDWGQETQYF. CDR3 bases: TGTGCCATCAGTGATTGGGGGCAAGAGACCCAGTACTTC.

There are many counts of this clonotype. This chain connects TRBV4-1 to TRBJ2-7; 8 bases map to TRBD1. This CDR3 spans 13 amino acids. The germline V gene has CDR1 MGHRA and CDR2 YSYEKL. The J segment lost 12 bases and the V segment lost 1 base, leaving 8 bases of the junction unmatched. The CDR3 coding sequence is TGCGCCAGCAGCCAAGGGTACGACAGGGGTCGGTACTTC. It translates to CASSQGYDRGRYF.

Notes on this clonotype: The junction differs from germline at one of its ends, possibly a read error. The chain's CDR3 is CVSSPRETQYF. Written as DNA, the CDR3 is TGTGTCAGCAGCCCCCGGGAGACCCAGTACTTC. V usage is TRBV28 and J usage is TRBJ2-5; D unresolved. CDR1 and CDR2 from the germline V gene are MDHEN and SYDVKM. The CDR3 spans 11 residues.

This clonotype was seen ten or more times. This chain joins TRBV7-2 and TRBJ1-3; TRBD1 aligns across 9 bases. CDR1 SGHTA and CDR2 FQGNSA come from the germline V gene. This CDR3 is built from 16 residues. V lost 1 base and J lost 4; bases outside the gene matches: 5. Written as DNA, the CDR3 is TGTGCCAGCAGCTTAGGCCCGGGACAGGGAGGAAACACCATATATTTT. This codes for CASSLGPGQGGNTIYF. The whole variable domain, remainder taken from reference TRBV7-2 and TRBJ1-3, is GAGVSQSPSNKVTEKGKDVELRCDPISGHTALYWYRQSLGQGLEFLIYFQGNSAPDKSGLPSDRFSAERTGGSVSTLTIQRTQQEDSAVYLCASSLGPGQGGNTIYFGEGSWLTVV.

Of note for this clonotype: A clone one base away is much larger, so this may be a read error. As the CDR3 is not closed by the conserved phenylalanine or tryptophan, this likely results from a read error. The chain recombines TRBV6-1 with TRBJ2-5, with 7 bases lining up with TRBD1. Germline trimming cut 6 bases from V and 4 bases from J; bases unmatched to any gene: 11. The germline gives CDR1 MNHNS, CDR2 SASEGT. This CDR3 is 15 amino acids long. CDR3 nucleotides: TGTGCCAGCAGCTATTCTCGACAGGGTGGAGAGACCCAGTACCTC. It encodes CASSYSRQGGETQYL.

This clonotype was counted at least ten times. V gene TRBV7-2 combines with J gene TRBJ2-1, with D possibly being TRBD1 (6 bases). Germline CDR1 and CDR2: SGHTA and FQGNSA. The CDR3 extends over 14 amino acids. Deletions cut 5 bases from V and 3 bases from J, with 11 bases between. The CDR3 coding sequence is TGTGCCAGCAGCCCCGGGACATTCTACAATGAGCAGTTCTTC. Protein sequence: CASSPGTFYNEQFF.

About this clonotype itself: A clone one base away is much larger, so this may be a read error. The rearrangement uses TRBV15 and TRBJ1-5; D ambiguous. V lost 0 bases, J lost 11 bases, and 17 bases lay in between. Germline V gene lookup returns CDR1 LNHNV and CDR2 YYDKDF (reference sequence). This CDR3 is built from 15 residues. The CDR3 reads CATSRDDRGAWAQHF. The CDR3 DNA reads TGTGCCACCAGCAGAGACGATCGGGGAGCCTGGGCCCAGCATTTT.

Only a few counts were recorded for this clonotype. This chain links TRBV5-4 with TRBJ2-2; TRBD2 matches at 9 bases. The CDR3 consists of 16 residues. Per germline, CDR1 SGHNT and CDR2 YYREEE (reference sequence). The trim removed 0 bases at V and 7 bases at J, leaving 7 bases unmatched. In DNA, the CDR3 is TGTGCCAGCAGCTTGGGGTTAGCGGGAGTTGACGGGGAGCTGTTTTTT. Amino acids: CASSLGLAGVDGELFF.

The chain joins TRBV7-9 to TRBJ2-1; 8 bases are shared with TRBD2. Germline lookup yields CDR1 SEHNR and CDR2 FQNEAQ (reference sequence). The CDR3 is 13 amino acids. Losses at the gene ends were 5 bases for V and 9 bases for J; bases not matched to a gene: 6. The CDR3 DNA is TGTGCCAGCAGCCCGAGCGGGGGAAGTGAGCAGTTCTTC. The encoded protein is CASSPSGGSEQFF.

This clonotype was detected a few times. The chain recombines TRBV3-1 with TRBJ1-3; D is undetermined. V was trimmed by 1 base and J by 5 bases, leaving 3 bases between them. Germline CDR1 LGHDT, CDR2 YNNKEL (reference sequence). The CDR3 extends over 12 amino acids. As DNA, the CDR3 is TGTGCCAGCAGCCAAGTCCGAAACACCATATATTTT. The encoded protein is CASSQVRNTIYF.

This clonotype was recorded only once. A much larger clone lies one base from this, so it may be a read error. The genes are TRBV7-8 and TRBJ1-2; tentative D call: TRBD1 (6 bases). This CDR3 is 11 amino acids long. The germline gives CDR1 SGHVS, CDR2 FQNEAQ. CDR3 amino acids: CASTGGYGYAF. For the CDR3, the DNA is TGTGCCAGCACCGGGGGCTATGGCTACGCCTTC. The whole variable domain, remainder taken from reference TRBV7-8 and TRBJ1-2, is GAGVSQSPRYKVAKRGQDVALRCDPISGHVSLFWYQQALGQGPEFLTYFQNEAQLDKSGLPSDRFFAERPEGSVSTLKIQRTQQEDSAVYLCASTGGYGYAFGSGTRLTVV.

The V gene is TRBV27, the J gene TRBJ2-1; TRBD1 agrees at 8 bases. Germline V gene sequence: CDR1 MNHEY, CDR2 SMNVEV (reference sequence). Losses at the gene ends were 5 bases for V and 0 bases for J; bases not matched to a gene: 15. The CDR3 is 19 amino acids. The CDR3 coding sequence is TGTGCCAGCAGTGTGTTGGACAGGGCCCGGGCAAGCTCCTACAATGAGCAGTTCTTC. It codes for CASSVLDRARASSYNEQFF.

The table lists this clonotype with many counts. This rearrangement joins TRBV29-1 to TRBJ2-5; a weak D match, TRBD2 (7 bases). The CDR3 runs 14 residues. Per germline, CDR1 SQVTM and CDR2 ANQGSEA. Trimming removed 3 bases from V and 5 bases from J, with 16 bases in between. The CDR3 loop is CSVEGGGGLETQYF. CDR3 sequence (DNA): TGCAGCGTTGAGGGAGGGGGGGGACTGGAGACCCAGTACTTC.

Note on this clonotype: At one end, the junction sequence differs from germline, possibly due to a read error. The chain carries TRBV11-2 and TRBJ2-2, with D possibly being TRBD2 (6 bases). CDR1 is SGHAT, CDR2 FQNNGV, per germline. This CDR3 has 11 residues. CDR3 amino acids: CASSEWGELIF. The CDR3 nucleotides are TGTGCCAGCAGCGAGTGGGGGGAGCTGATTTTT.

The chain is built from TRBV27 and TRBJ2-5, with D tentatively TRBD1 (5 bases). V gave up 6 bases and J gave up 3 bases, with 14 bases separating them. The CDR3 loop spans 14 amino acids. Germline-derived CDR1 and CDR2 are MNHEY and SMNVEV (reference sequence). In DNA form, the CDR3 reads TGTGCCAGCAGATCATTTGGGGCAGAAGAGACCCAGTACTTC. Translated, it gives CASRSFGAEETQYF.